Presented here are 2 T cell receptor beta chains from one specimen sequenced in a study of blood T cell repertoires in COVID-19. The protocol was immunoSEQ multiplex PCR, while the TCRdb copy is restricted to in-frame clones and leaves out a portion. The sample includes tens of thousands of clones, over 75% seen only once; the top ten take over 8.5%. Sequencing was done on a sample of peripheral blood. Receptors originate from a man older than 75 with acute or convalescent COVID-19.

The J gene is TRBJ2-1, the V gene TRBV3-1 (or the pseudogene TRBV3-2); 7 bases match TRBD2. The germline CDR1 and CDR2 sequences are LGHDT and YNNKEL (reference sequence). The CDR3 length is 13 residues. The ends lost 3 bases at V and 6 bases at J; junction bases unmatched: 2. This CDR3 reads CASSQSSGNEQFF. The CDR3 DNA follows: TGTGCCAGCAGCCAGTCTAGCGGCAATGAGCAGTTCTTC.

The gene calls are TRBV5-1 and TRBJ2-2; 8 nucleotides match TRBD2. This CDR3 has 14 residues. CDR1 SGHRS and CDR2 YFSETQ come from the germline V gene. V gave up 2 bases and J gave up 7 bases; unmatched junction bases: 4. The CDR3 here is CASSLAGEIGELFF. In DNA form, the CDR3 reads TGCGCCAGCAGCTTAGCGGGAGAAATCGGGGAGCTGTTTTTT. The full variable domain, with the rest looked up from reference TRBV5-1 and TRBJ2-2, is KAGVTQTPRYLIKTRGQQVTLSCSPISGHRSVSWYQQTPGQGLQFLFEYFSETQRNKGNFPGRFSGRQFSNSRSEMNVSTLELGDSALYLCASSLAGEIGELFFGEGSRLTVL.